The 12 T cell receptor beta chains below were found in one sample sequenced in a study of T-cell memory formation after mild COVID-19. MiXCR was run by TCRdb on the 5' RACE reads, yielding one entry per CDR3 protein. This sample has more than 400,000 distinct CDR3 sequences, with approximately 18% found just once. The source material was PBMCs or a T cell subset sorted from them (not recorded which). The receptors stem from an adult woman who had mild COVID-19 (a few samples of this study predate the infection). Cell type and time point are not known.

This clonotype appeared many times. J is TRBJ2-2 and V is TRBV7-6, with 12 bases lining up with TRBD1. The V gene's germline CDR1 is SGHVS and CDR2 FNYEAQ. The CDR3 runs to 20 residues. The J segment lost 3 bases and the V segment lost 4 bases, leaving 15 bases of the junction unmatched. The CDR3 coding sequence is TGTGCCAGCAGCTCCGTCCCAACCGGGACAGGGGGCCGATACACCGGGGAGCTGTTTTTT. It yields the protein CASSSVPTGTGGRYTGELFF.

This sequence joins TRBV20-1 and TRBJ2-3; no clear D. Trimming shortened V by 6 bases and J by 0 bases, and 13 bases separated the two germline ends. The CDR3 extends over 14 amino acids. Germline loops: CDR1 DFQATT, CDR2 SNEGSKA (reference sequence). This CDR3 is CSASQYTSTDTQYF. The CDR3 DNA reads TGCAGTGCGAGTCAGTATACTAGCACAGATACGCAGTATTTT.

The V call is TRBV5-1, the J call TRBJ1-1; D unclear. This CDR3 spans 14 amino acids. V lost 2 bases to trimming and J lost 2 bases, with 10 bases between them. In germline, CDR1 is SGHRS, CDR2 YFSETQ. The CDR3 region has the DNA TGCGCCAGCAGCTTTGCGACGTCCAACACTGAAGCTTTCTTT. It is translated as CASSFATSNTEAFF. The full variable domain, in which reference TRBV5-1 and TRBJ1-1 provide the parts outside the CDR3, is KAGVTQTPRYLIKTRGQQVTLSCSPISGHRSVSWYQQTPGQGLQFLFEYFSETQRNKGNFPGRFSGRQFSNSRSEMNVSTLELGDSALYLCASSFATSNTEAFFGQGTRLTVV.

This clonotype was observed a few times. The chain uses TRBV14 and TRBJ1-4, with a tentative D call TRBD1 (5 bases). This CDR3 is 15 amino acids long. From germline, CDR1 is SGHDN and CDR2 FVKESK. Trimming cost V 6 bases and J 0 bases, with 11 bases left between them. CDR3 amino acids: CASRGGDSTNEKLFF. The CDR3 DNA reads TGTGCCAGCAGGGGGGGGGACTCAACTAATGAAAAACTGTTTTTT.

This clonotype appeared once. The chain carries TRBV21-1 and TRBJ2-2. TRBV21-1 is a pseudogene. This CDR3 is 19 amino acids long. CDR3: CASSRGAGYRRTNTGELFF. The CDR3 DNA is TGTGCCAGCAGCAGAGGCGCGGGCTACCGAAGGACGAACACCGGGGAGCTGTTTTTT.

The gene calls are TRBV7-9 and TRBJ2-1; D may correspond to TRBD1 or TRBD2 (7 bases each). CDR3 length equals 14 residues. V was shortened by 10 bases and J by 3 bases, with 16 bases between the two germline ends. The V gene's germline CDR1 is SEHNR and CDR2 FQNEAQ (reference sequence). CDR3 region: CATGAGDSYNEQFF. DNA of the CDR3: TGTGCCACCGGGGCGGGGGACAGCTACAATGAGCAGTTCTTC.

The sample holds a few counts of this clonotype. This sequence joins TRBV4-1 and TRBJ2-5; 8 bases map to TRBD2. The length of the CDR3 is 16 residues. The ends lost 1 base at V and 0 bases at J; junction bases unmatched: 4. The germline CDR1 and CDR2 sequences are MGHRA and YSYEKL. The CDR3 sequence: CASSQGQRGYQETQYF. The CDR3 region has the DNA TGCGCCAGCAGCCAAGGTCAGCGGGGGTACCAAGAGACCCAGTACTTC.

The V call is TRBV20-1, the J call TRBJ1-5, with TRBD1 matching 8 bases. CDR3 length: 13 residues. The ends lost 5 bases at V and 2 bases at J; junction bases unmatched: 2. Per germline, CDR1 DFQATT and CDR2 SNEGSKA (reference sequence). CDR3 bases: TGCAGTGCTGCAGGGGGCGGCAATCAGCCCCAGCATTTT. The encoded protein is CSAAGGGNQPQHF.

The chain links TRBV19 to TRBJ2-7, with a weak D call TRBD1 (5 bases). V gave up 6 bases and J gave up 0 bases, with 9 bases separating them. Per the germline V gene, CDR1 is LNHDA and CDR2 is SQIVND (reference sequence). This CDR3 is 13 amino acids long. In DNA form, the CDR3 reads TGTGCCAGTAGAAAGGGGCACTCCTACGAGCAGTACTTC. Protein sequence: CASRKGHSYEQYF.

This rearrangement joins TRBV7-9 to TRBJ2-4, with TRBD1 matching 7 bases. V lost 5 bases, J lost 5 bases, and 9 bases stayed unmatched. The CDR3 sequence is 15 residues long. Germline CDR1 reads SEHNR; CDR2 reads FQNEAQ (reference sequence). Written as DNA, the CDR3 is TGTGCCAGCAGCCCCCCAGGGACAGTAGAAAACATTCAGTACTTC. Translation gives CASSPPGTVENIQYF.

The chain is built from TRBV7-2 and TRBJ2-7; D gene unclear. V lost 1 base and J 2 bases, leaving 6 bases between the germline ends. Germline loops: CDR1 SGHTA, CDR2 FQGNSA. CDR3 size: 13 residues. CDR3 in DNA: TGTGCCAGCAGCTTAGGGCCTCCCTACGAGCAGTACTTC. Translating gives CASSLGPPYEQYF.

This clonotype was picked up many times. V usage is TRBV12-3 or TRBV12-4 and J usage is TRBJ1-5; D call uncertain. Trimming pared 4 bases from V and 3 bases from J, leaving 16 bases between. CDR3 length: 16 residues. Written as DNA, the CDR3 is TGTGCCAGCAGTTCGGGATTTGACGGTATCAATCAGCCCCAGCATTTT. Translating it yields CASSSGFDGINQPQHF.